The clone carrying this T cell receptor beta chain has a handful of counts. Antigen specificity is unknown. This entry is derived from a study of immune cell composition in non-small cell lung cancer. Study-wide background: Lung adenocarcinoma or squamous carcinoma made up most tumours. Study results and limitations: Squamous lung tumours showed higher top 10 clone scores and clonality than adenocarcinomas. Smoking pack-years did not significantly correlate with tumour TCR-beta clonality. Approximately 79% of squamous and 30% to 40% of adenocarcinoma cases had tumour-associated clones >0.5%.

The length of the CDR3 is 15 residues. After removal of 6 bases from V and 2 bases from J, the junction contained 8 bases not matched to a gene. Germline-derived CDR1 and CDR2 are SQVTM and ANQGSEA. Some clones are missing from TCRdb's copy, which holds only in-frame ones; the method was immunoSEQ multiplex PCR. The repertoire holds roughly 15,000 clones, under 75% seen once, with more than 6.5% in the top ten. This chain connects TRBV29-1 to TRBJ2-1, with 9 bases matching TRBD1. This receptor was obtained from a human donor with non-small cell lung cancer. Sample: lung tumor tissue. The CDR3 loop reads CSVEGTGTAYNEQFF. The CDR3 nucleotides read TGCAGCGTCGAGGGGACAGGGACCGCCTACAATGAGCAGTTCTTC.